This TCR beta chain was identified in a study of cytomegalovirus exposure and HLA in healthy donors. Study overall: Clustering assigned 81% of the roughly 420 genotyped donors to the Caucasian-associated ancestry cluster.

Study-wide results and limits: A later analysis found most CMV-associated TCR beta chains apparently HLA-restricted. Later, TCR association rates were found to vary by HLA locus, highest for DRB1 and lowest for HLA-C. It was reportedly the case that the classifier diagnosed cytomegalovirus status with high specificity and sensitivity.

Remarks on this clone: The target antigen is unknown.

Germline CDR1 is SEHNR and CDR2 is FQNEAQ (reference sequence). The CDR3 has 15 residues. Between the trimmed V and J ends, which lost 6 bases and 6 bases, there was a span of 18 bases. PCR employed 60 Vbeta and 13 Jbeta primers. Produced via immunoSEQ multiplex PCR; TCRdb's table is partial and in-frame only. The data show about 110,000 clones, with 75% to 90% seen just once and about 0.22% held by the top ten. The sequenced sample consisted of PBMCs. The sequence was collected from a man in his fifties in good health and CMV-seronegative. The chain employs TRBV7-9 and TRBJ2-1, with D perhaps matching TRBD1 (6 bases). The CDR3: CASSPSGDFFNEQFF. Written as DNA, the CDR3 is TGTGCCAGCAGTCCGTCAGGGGATTTTTTCAATGAGCAGTTCTTC.